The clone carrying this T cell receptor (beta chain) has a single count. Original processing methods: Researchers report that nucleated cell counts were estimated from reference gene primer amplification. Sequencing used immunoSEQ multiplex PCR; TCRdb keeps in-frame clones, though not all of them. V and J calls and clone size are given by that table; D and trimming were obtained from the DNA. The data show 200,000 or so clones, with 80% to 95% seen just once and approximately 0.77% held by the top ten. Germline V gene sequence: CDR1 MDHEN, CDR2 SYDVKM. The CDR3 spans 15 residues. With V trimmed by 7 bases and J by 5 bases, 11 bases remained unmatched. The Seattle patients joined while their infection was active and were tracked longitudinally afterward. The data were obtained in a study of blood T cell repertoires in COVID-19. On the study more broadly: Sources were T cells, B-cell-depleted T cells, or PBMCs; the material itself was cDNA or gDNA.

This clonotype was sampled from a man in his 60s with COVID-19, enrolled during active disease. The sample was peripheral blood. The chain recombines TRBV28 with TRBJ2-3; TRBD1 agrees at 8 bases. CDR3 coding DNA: TGTGCCAGCACGATACTGACAGGGGCGGGAGATACGCAGTATTTT. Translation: CASTILTGAGDTQYF.